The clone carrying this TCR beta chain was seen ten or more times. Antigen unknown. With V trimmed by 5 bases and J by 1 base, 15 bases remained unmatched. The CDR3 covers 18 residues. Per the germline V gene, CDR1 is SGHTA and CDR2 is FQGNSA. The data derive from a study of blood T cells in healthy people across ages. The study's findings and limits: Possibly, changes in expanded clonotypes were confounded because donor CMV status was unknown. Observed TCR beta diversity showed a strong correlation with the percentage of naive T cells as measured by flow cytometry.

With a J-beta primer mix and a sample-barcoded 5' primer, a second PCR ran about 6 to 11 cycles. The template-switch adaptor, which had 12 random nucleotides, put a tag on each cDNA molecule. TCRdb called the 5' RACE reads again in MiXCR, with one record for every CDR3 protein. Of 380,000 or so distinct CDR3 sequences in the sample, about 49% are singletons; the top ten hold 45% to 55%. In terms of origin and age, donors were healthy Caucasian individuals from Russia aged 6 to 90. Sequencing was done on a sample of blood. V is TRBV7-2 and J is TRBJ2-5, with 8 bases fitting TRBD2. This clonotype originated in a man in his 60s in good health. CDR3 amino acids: CASSPRYGGALGQETQYF. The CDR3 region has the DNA TGTGCCAGCAGCCCCCGTTACGGGGGGGCCCTTGGCCAAGAGACCCAGTACTTC.